This T cell receptor (beta chain) was sequenced in a study of shared clonotypes between healthy human individuals. Study information: Researchers drew samples from a couple of women and three men aged 18 to 49. Used for every donor were three CD4 naive, three CD4 memory, two CD8 naive and one CD8 memory plate.

General observations from the study: Few donors restricted represented genetic and exposure-history diversity.

This CDR3 has 13 amino acids. With 4 bases removed from V and 7 bases from J, the gap between germline ends came to 14 bases. CDR1 is SGHRS, CDR2 YFSETQ, per germline. Clones were read by immunoSEQ multiplex PCR, and TCRdb kept only the in-frame ones, dropping some. The repertoire holds roughly 1,500,000 clones, 95% to 99% seen once, with around 0.45% in the top ten. About this clone itself: Its antigen is unknown.

Sequencing was done on a sample of naive CD4+ T cells sorted from blood. The subset: CD45RA+ positively selected. The sequence was obtained from a man aged 25 to 40 in good health. This chain uses TRBV5-1 with TRBJ2-5; D may be TRBD2 (6 bases). CDR3 sequence (DNA): TGCGCCAGCAGCCTTGCGGGGATGGGGACCCAGTACTTC. As protein: CASSLAGMGTQYF.